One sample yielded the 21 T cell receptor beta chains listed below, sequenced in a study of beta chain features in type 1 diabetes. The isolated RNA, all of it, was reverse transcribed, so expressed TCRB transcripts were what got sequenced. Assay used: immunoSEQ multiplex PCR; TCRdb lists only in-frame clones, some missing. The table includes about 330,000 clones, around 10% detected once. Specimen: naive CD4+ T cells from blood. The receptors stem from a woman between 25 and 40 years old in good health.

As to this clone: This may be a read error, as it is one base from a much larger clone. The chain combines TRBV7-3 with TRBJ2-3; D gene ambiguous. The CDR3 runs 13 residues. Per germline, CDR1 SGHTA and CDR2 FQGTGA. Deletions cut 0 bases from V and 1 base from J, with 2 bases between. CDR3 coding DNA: TGTGCCAGCAGCTTAACCGGCACAGATACGCAGTATTTT. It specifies CASSLTGTDTQYF.

CDR3 DNA sequence: TGTGCCACCAGGGGAGGGCTTCAGGAGGCCAACTATGGCTACACCTTC. Translated, it gives CATRGGLQEANYGYTF. The chain combines TRBV6-6 with TRBJ1-2; maybe TRBD1 (6 bases). The CDR3 runs to 16 residues. Trimming stripped 10 bases from V and 2 bases from J, with 23 bases between. Germline V CDR1 and CDR2: MNHNY, SVGAGI (reference sequence).

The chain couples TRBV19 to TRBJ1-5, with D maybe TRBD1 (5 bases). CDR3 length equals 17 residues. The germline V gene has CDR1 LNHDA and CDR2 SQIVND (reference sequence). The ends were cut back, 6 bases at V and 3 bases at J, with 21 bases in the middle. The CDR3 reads CASRQIRESGPNQPQHF. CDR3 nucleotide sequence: TGTGCCAGTAGGCAGATCAGGGAATCAGGCCCCAATCAGCCCCAGCATTTT.

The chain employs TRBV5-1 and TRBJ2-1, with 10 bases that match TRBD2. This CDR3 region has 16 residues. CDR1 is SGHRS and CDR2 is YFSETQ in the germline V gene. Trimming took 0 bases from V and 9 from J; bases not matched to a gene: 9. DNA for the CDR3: TGCGCCAGCAGCTTGGGCTCTAGCGGGAGTGCATCTGAGCAGTTCTTC. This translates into CASSLGSSGSASEQFF. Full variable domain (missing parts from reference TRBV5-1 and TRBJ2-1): KAGVTQTPRYLIKTRGQQVTLSCSPISGHRSVSWYQQTPGQGLQFLFEYFSETQRNKGNFPGRFSGRQFSNSRSEMNVSTLELGDSALYLCASSLGSSGSASEQFFGPGTRLTVL.

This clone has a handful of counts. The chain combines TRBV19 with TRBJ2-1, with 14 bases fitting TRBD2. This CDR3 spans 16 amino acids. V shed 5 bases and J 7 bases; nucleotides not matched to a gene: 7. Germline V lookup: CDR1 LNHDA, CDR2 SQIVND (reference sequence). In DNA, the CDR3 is TGTGCCAGTAGTCTCCCGGGACTAGCGGGAGTAAATGAGCAGTTCTTC. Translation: CASSLPGLAGVNEQFF.

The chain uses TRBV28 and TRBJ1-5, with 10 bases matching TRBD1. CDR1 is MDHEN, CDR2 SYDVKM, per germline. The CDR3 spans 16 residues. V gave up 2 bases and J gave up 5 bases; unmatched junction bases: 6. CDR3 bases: TGTGCCAGCAGTTTACCGGGACAGGGGAATGATCAGCCCCAGCATTTT. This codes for CASSLPGQGNDQPQHF.

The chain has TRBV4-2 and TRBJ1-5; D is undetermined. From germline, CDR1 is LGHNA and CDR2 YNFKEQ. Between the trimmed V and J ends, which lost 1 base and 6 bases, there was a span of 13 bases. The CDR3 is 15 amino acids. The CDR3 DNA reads TGTGCCAGCAGCCAAGCATTGGTAGTTAGTCAGCCCCAGCATTTT. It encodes CASSQALVVSQPQHF.

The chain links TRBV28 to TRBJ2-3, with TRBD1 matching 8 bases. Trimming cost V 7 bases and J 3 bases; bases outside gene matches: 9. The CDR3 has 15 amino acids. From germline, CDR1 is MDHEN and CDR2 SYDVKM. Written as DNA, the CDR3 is TGTGCCAGCACTCCCGGGGACAGGAGGACAGATACGCAGTATTTT. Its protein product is CASTPGDRRTDTQYF.

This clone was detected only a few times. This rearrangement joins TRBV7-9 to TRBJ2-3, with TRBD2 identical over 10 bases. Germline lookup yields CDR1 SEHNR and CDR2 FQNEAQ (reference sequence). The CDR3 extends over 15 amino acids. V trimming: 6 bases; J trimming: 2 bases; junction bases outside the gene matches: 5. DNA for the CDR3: TGTGCCAGCAGGCCTAGCGGGAGAAACACAGATACGCAGTATTTT. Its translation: CASRPSGRNTDTQYF.

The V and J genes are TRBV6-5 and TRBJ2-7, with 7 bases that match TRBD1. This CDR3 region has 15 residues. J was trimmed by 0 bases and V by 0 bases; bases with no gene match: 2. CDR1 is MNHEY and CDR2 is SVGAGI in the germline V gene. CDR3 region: CASSYSRDSSYEQYF. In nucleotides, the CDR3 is TGTGCCAGCAGTTACTCGAGGGACAGCTCCTACGAGCAGTACTTC.

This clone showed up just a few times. The CDR3 DNA sequence: TGTGCCAGCAGCTTGAGGCCCCTAGCGGGAGGGCCGATCAATGAGCAGTTCTTC. Translating it yields CASSLRPLAGGPINEQFF. The chain has TRBV7-3 and TRBJ2-1; 12 bases agree with TRBD2. With V trimmed by 3 bases and J by 6 bases, 12 bases remained unmatched. Germline CDR1 and CDR2: SGHTA and FQGTGA. The CDR3 contains 18 residues. Full variable domain (remainder filled in from reference TRBV7-3 and TRBJ2-1): GAGVSQTPSNKVTEKGKYVELRCDPISGHTALYWYRQSLGQGPEFLIYFQGTGAADDSGLPNDRFFAVRPEGSVSTLKIQRTERGDSAVYLCASSLRPLAGGPINEQFFGPGTRLTVL.

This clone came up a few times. CDR3 sequence: CSAGPYSEQYF. In nucleotides, the CDR3 is TGCAGTGCGGGCCCCTATTCCGAGCAGTACTTC. The gene calls are TRBV20-1 and TRBJ2-7; D gene ambiguous. Trimming removed 6 bases at V and 6 bases at J, with 12 bases between. CDR3 size: 11 residues. Germline V lookup: CDR1 DFQATT, CDR2 SNEGSKA (reference sequence).

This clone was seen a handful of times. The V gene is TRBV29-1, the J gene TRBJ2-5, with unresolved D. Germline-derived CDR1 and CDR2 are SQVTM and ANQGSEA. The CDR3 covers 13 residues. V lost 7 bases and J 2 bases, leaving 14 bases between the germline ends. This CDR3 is CSAGLSIQETQYF. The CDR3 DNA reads TGCAGCGCCGGTTTGAGCATACAAGAGACCCAGTACTTC.

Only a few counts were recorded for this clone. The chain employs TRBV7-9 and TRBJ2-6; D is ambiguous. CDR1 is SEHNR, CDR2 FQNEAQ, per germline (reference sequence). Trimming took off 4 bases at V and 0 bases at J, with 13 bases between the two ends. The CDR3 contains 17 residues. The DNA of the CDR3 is TGTGCCAGCAGCTATGTGGCCCGGAGCTCTGGGGCCAACGTCCTGACTTTC. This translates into CASSYVARSSGANVLTF.

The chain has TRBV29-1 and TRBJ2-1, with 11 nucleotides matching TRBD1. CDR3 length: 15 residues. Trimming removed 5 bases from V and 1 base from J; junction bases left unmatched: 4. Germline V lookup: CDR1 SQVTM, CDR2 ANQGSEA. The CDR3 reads CSVLRDRGSYNEQFF. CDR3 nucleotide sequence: TGCAGCGTTCTAAGGGACAGGGGGTCCTACAATGAGCAGTTCTTC.

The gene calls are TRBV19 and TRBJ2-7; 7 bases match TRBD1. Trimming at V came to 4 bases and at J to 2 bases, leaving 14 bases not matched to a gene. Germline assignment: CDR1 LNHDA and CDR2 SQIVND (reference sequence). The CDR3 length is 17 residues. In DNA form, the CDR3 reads TGTGCCAGTAGTAGGGGGACAGATGCGGACGGAACCTACGAGCAGTACTTC. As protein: CASSRGTDADGTYEQYF. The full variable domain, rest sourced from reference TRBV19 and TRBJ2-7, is DGGITQSPKYLFRKEGQNVTLSCEQNLNHDAMYWYRQDPGQGLRLIYYSQIVNDFQKGDIAEGYSVSREKKESFPLTVTSAQKNPTAFYLCASSRGTDADGTYEQYFGPGTRLTVT.

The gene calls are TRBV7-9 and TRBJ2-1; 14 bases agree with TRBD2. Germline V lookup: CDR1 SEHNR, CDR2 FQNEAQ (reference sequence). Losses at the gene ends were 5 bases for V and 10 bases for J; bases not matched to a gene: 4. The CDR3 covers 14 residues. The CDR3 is CASSVGLAGDEQFF. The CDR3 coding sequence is TGTGCCAGCAGCGTGGGACTAGCGGGAGACGAGCAGTTCTTC.

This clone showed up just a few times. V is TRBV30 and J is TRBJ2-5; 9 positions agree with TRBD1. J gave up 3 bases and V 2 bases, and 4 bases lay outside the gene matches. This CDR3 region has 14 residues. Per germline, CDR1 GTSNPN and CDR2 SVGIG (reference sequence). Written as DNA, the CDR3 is TGTGCCTGGAGTCCCCGGACAGGGGAAGAGACCCAGTACTTC. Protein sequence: CAWSPRTGEETQYF.

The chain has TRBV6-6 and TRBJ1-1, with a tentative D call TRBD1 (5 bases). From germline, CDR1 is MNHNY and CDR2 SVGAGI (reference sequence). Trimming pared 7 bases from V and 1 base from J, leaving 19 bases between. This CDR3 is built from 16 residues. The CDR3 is CASNLIPPGRNTEAFF. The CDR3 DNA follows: TGTGCCAGCAATTTAATCCCCCCAGGGCGGAACACTGAAGCTTTCTTT.

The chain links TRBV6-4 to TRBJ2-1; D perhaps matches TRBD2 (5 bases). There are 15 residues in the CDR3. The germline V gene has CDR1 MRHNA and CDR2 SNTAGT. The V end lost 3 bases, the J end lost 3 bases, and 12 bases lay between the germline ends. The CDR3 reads CASSERGSSYNEQFF. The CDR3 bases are TGTGCCAGCAGTGAGAGAGGGAGTAGCTACAATGAGCAGTTCTTC.

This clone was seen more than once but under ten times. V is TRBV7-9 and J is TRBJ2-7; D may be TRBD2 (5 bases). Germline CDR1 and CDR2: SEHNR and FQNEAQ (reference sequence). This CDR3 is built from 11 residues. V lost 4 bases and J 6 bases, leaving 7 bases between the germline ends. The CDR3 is CASSSSSEQYF. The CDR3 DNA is TGTGCCAGCAGCTCTAGCTCCGAGCAGTACTTC.